A selection of T cell receptor beta chains follows, all from one sample in a study of cytomegalovirus exposure and HLA in healthy donors. The data were produced by immunoSEQ multiplex PCR, yet TCRdb's version contains in-frame clones alone and is incomplete. The table lists about 140,000 clones, 75% to 85% of them singletons, with more than 3% in the top ten. The sequencing sample was made of PBMCs. These receptor sequences come from a female donor in good health and CMV-seronegative. CDR3s include the opening cysteine and the closing phenylalanine or tryptophan. The D gene is left open where the match is weak. Only some rows state a clone size, as once, few, many or a class for expanded clones.

CASSGLRLYGYTF | TGTGCCAGCAGCGGATTGAGGCTTTACGGCTACACCTTC | TRBV11-2 | . | TRBJ1-2 | .
CASSPRTGVYGYTF | TGTGCCAGCAGCCCTCGGACAGGGGTTTATGGCTACACCTTC | TRBV5-5 | few | TRBJ1-2 | TRBD1
CSVRDRVLDTQYF | TGCAGCGTTAGGGACAGGGTTCTGGATACGCAGTATTTT | TRBV29-1 | . | TRBJ2-3 | TRBD1
CASSQGQLLMNTEAFF | TGCGCCAGCAGCCAGGGACAGCTTCTAATGAACACTGAAGCTTTCTTT | TRBV5-1 | . | TRBJ1-1 | TRBD1
CASSGDRAPYGYTF | TGTGCCAGCAGCGGGGACAGGGCACCCTATGGCTACACCTTC | TRBV11-2 | . | TRBJ1-2 | TRBD1
CASGSWARTHYGYTF | TGTGCTAGTGGTTCCTGGGCCCGAACACACTATGGCTACACCTTC | TRBV12-5 | once | TRBJ1-2 | .
CASSGGGSISGELFF | TGTGCCAGCAGCGGCGGAGGGTCGATCTCCGGGGAGCTGTTTTTT | TRBV11-3 | . | TRBJ2-2 | .
CASSPAGRAQYF | TGTGCCAGCAGCCCCGCGGGAAGGGCGCAGTATTTT | TRBV7-9 | few | TRBJ2-3 | .
CASSIGQGGNIQYF | TGTGCCAGTAGTATCGGTCAGGGGGGAAACATTCAGTACTTC | TRBV19 | once | TRBJ2-4 | .
CASSDSYQPQHF | TGTGCCAGCAGTGACAGTTATCAGCCCCAGCATTTT | TRBV28 | . | TRBJ1-5 | .
CASSVGQLNTEAFF | TGTGCCAGCAGCGTAGGACAGTTGAACACTGAAGCTTTCTTT | TRBV9 | . | TRBJ1-1 | .
CASSSEGGRTDTQYF | TGCGCCAGCAGCTCCGAGGGCGGGAGAACAGATACGCAGTATTTT | TRBV5-1 | . | TRBJ2-3 | TRBD2
CASSLAGNDHGDTQYF | TGCGCCAGCAGCTTAGCGGGGAACGATCATGGGGATACGCAGTATTTT | TRBV5-1 | . | TRBJ2-3 | TRBD2
CASSPRGSLNEKLFF | TGTGCCAGCAGTCCCCGGGGAAGTCTAAATGAAAAACTGTTTTTT | TRBV6-5 | . | TRBJ1-4 | .
CASSLSYDSEAFF | TGTGCCAGCAGTTTATCCTATGACAGTGAAGCTTTCTTT | TRBV27 | . | TRBJ1-1 | .
CASSRNTQGRTDTQYF | TGTGCCAGCAGCAGGAACACACAGGGTAGGACAGATACGCAGTATTTT | TRBV13 | once | TRBJ2-3 | .
CASSGIRVYNSPLHF | TGTGCCAGCAGTGGAATCAGGGTGTATAATTCACCCCTCCACTTT | TRBV2 | . | TRBJ1-6 | .
CASSLAIAGGPTDTQYF | TGTGCCAGCAGCTTAGCAATCGCGGGGGGGCCCACAGATACGCAGTATTTT | TRBV7-2 | once | TRBJ2-3 | TRBD2
CASSLGPLGLEQYF | TGTGCCAGCAGCTTAGGGCCCCTGGGGCTCGAGCAGTACTTC | TRBV7-2 | . | TRBJ2-7 | .
CASSVEGLSGNTIYF | TGTGCCAGCAGTGTCGAGGGACTCTCTGGAAACACCATATATTTT | TRBV28 | . | TRBJ1-3 | .
CASSVESGLVNQPQHF | TGTGCCAGCAGCGTAGAATCAGGGTTGGTCAATCAGCCCCAGCATTTT | TRBV9 | . | TRBJ1-5 | .
CAISDRQGDYEQYF | TGTGCCATCAGTGACCGGCAGGGGGATTACGAGCAGTACTTC | TRBV10-3 | . | TRBJ2-7 | TRBD1
CAWSNYRVDYTF | TGTGCCTGGTCGAACTACAGGGTAGACTACACCTTC | TRBV30 | . | TRBJ1-2 | .
CASSLAGGGSDTQYF | TGTGCCAGCAGCTTGGCCGGCGGGGGCTCAGATACGCAGTATTTT | TRBV5-4 | . | TRBJ2-3 | .
CASSGCGGGMPCEQYF | TGTGCCAGCAGCGGTTGCGGCGGGGGAATGCCCTGCGAGCAGTACTTC | TRBV21-1 | . | TRBJ2-7 | .
CASSPGQSYTEAFF | TGCGCCAGCAGCCCGGGACAGAGTTACACTGAAGCTTTCTTT | TRBV4-1 | few | TRBJ1-1 | TRBD1
CASSADRVATNEKLFF | TGTGCCAGCTCAGCCGACAGGGTTGCAACTAATGAAAAACTGTTTTTT | TRBV18 | . | TRBJ1-4 | TRBD1
CASSFVADIQYF | TGTGCCAGCAGCTTTGTAGCGGATATTCAGTACTTC | TRBV5-4 | . | TRBJ2-7 | .
CASSGRGGLETQYF | TGTGCCAGCAGCGGACGGGGGGGCCTCGAGACCCAGTACTTC | TRBV9 | . | TRBJ2-5 | TRBD2
CASSHDRENGYTF | TGTGCCAGCAGCCATGACAGGGAGAATGGCTACACCTTC | TRBV7-8 | many | TRBJ1-2 | TRBD1
CASRATGGDQPQHF | TGTGCCAGCAGAGCGACAGGGGGCGATCAGCCCCAGCATTTT | TRBV28 | . | TRBJ1-5 | TRBD1
CASSSWDWSSYNEQFF | TGCGCCAGCAGCTCCTGGGACTGGAGCTCCTACAATGAGCAGTTCTTC | TRBV5-1 | . | TRBJ2-1 | .
CASSLGVYGIQPQHF | TGTGCCAGCAGCTTAGGGGTCTACGGGATACAGCCCCAGCATTTT | TRBV13 | . | TRBJ1-5 | .
CASGPGLGSYNEQFF | TGTGCTAGTGGCCCTGGACTGGGATCCTACAATGAGCAGTTCTTC | TRBV12-5 | many | TRBJ2-1 | .
CASSQNGGGTQYF | TGTGCCAGCAGTCAAAACGGGGGGGGGACCCAGTACTTC | TRBV27 | once | TRBJ2-5 | TRBD2